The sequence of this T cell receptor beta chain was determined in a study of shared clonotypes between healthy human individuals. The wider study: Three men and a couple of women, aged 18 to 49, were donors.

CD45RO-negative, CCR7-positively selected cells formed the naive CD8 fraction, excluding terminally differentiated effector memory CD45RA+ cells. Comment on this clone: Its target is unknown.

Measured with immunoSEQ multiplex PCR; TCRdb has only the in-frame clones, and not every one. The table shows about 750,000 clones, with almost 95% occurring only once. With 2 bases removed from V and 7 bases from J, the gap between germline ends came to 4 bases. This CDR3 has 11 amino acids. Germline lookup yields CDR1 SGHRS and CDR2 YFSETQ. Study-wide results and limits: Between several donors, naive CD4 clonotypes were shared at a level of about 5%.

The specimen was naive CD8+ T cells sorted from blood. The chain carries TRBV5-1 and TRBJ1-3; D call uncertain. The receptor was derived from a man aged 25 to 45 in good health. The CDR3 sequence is CASSFGNTIYF. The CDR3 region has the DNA TGCGCCAGCAGCTTCGGGAACACCATATATTTT.